What follows describes a single TCR beta chain. V lost 1 base to trimming and J lost 7 bases; unmatched junction nucleotides: 9. This CDR3 spans 16 amino acids. Germline lookup yields CDR1 MNHNS and CDR2 SASEGT. The protocol was immunoSEQ multiplex PCR, while the TCRdb copy is restricted to in-frame clones and leaves out a portion. The repertoire holds more than 2,000,000 clones, with 85% to 95% as singletons. This entry is derived from a study of shared clonotypes between healthy human individuals. Nashville, Tennessee was home to all donors, who were Caucasian adults. This rearrangement joins TRBV6-1 to TRBJ2-5, with 10 bases lining up with TRBD2. This TCR was sampled from a man aged 18 to 30 in good health. Sequencing was done on a sample of naive CD4+ T cells sorted from blood. Subset noted: CD45RA+ positively selected. The CDR3 sequence: CASSEGAAGGIVTQYF. In DNA form, the CDR3 reads TGTGCCAGCAGTGAAGGGGCAGCGGGGGGGATTGTGACCCAGTACTTC.